These 18 T cell receptor beta chains came from one sample sequenced in a study of radiation and T cells in renal cell carcinoma. Time point given: blood 4 weeks post-SBRT, at nephrectomy. Stated treatment: 15 Gy SBRT to primary tumor, nephrectomy 4 weeks later. Repertoires were generated with immunoSEQ multiplex PCR, while TCRdb's copy carries only in-frame clones and drops some. The sample consists of just under 150,000 clones, 80% to 90% of them appearing once. Sample: blood, taken from a patient whose treatment included radiotherapy and nephrectomy. The receptors originated from a woman in her forties or fifties with renal cell carcinoma.

This chain links TRBV6-5 with TRBJ1-1, with D unresolved. V was trimmed by 7 bases and J by 5 bases, leaving 14 bases between them. Germline V CDR1 and CDR2: MNHEY, SVGAGI. The CDR3 has 13 residues. DNA of the CDR3: TGTGCCAGCAACCTAGGTGCGGGGACTGAAGCTTTCTTT. Translation gives CASNLGAGTEAFF.

This chain connects TRBV5-5 to TRBJ1-2; D is perhaps TRBD1 (5 bases). Per germline, CDR1 SGHKS and CDR2 YYEKEE (reference sequence). CDR3 size: 14 residues. Trimming shortened V by 4 bases and J by 4 bases, and 14 bases separated the two germline ends. The CDR3 sequence: CASSRQGLGYGYTF. In nucleotides, the CDR3 is TGTGCCAGCAGCAGGCAGGGCCTTGGCTATGGCTACACCTTC.

V is TRBV7-2 and J is TRBJ1-1; possible D gene TRBD1, 5 bases. CDR1 is SGHTA and CDR2 is FQGNSA in the germline V gene. Trimming cost V 4 bases and J 1 base, with 13 bases left between them. The length of the CDR3 is 15 residues. The CDR3 loop reads CASSSPEGRNTEAFF. DNA for the CDR3: TGTGCCAGCAGCTCACCCGAGGGACGGAACACTGAAGCTTTCTTT.

This clone was seen a handful of times. The chain uses TRBV7-8 and TRBJ2-7; D not certain. CDR3 length equals 12 residues. Germline lookup yields CDR1 SGHVS and CDR2 FQNEAQ. Trimming pared 1 base from V and 4 bases from J, leaving 5 bases between. CDR3: CASSLVGYEQYF. CDR3 bases: TGTGCCAGCAGCTTAGTGGGGTACGAGCAGTACTTC. The full variable domain, with the rest looked up from reference TRBV7-8 and TRBJ2-7, is GAGVSQSPRYKVAKRGQDVALRCDPISGHVSLFWYQQALGQGPEFLTYFQNEAQLDKSGLPSDRFFAERPEGSVSTLKIQRTQQEDSAVYLCASSLVGYEQYFGPGTRLTVT.

In nucleotides, the CDR3 is TGTGCCAGCAGCCAAGATGAGGGGGCCTATGGCTACACCTTC. As protein: CASSQDEGAYGYTF. V gene TRBV4-2 combines with J gene TRBJ1-2; 7 nucleotides agree with TRBD1. CDR3 length: 14 amino acids. J gave up 4 bases and V 0 bases, and 2 bases lay outside the gene matches. Germline V gene lookup returns CDR1 LGHNA and CDR2 YNFKEQ.

The gene calls are TRBV5-1 and TRBJ2-2; 9 bases fit TRBD2. Germline V CDR1 and CDR2: SGHRS, YFSETQ. V was pared by 4 bases and J by 2 bases, with 6 bases of the junction left unmatched. There are 16 residues in the CDR3. The CDR3 protein is CASSMASGVNTGELFF. The DNA for the CDR3 is TGCGCCAGCAGCATGGCTAGCGGGGTAAACACCGGGGAGCTGTTTTTT.

The chain employs TRBV5-1 and TRBJ2-3; TRBD2 agrees at 10 bases. The CDR3 spans 15 residues. Germline V gene data show CDR1 as SGHRS and CDR2 as YFSETQ. After removal of 5 bases from V and 3 bases from J, the junction contained 6 bases not matched to a gene. The CDR3 region is CASRQIAGGTDTQYF. CDR3 nucleotides: TGCGCCAGCAGACAAATAGCGGGGGGAACAGATACGCAGTATTTT.

CDR3: CASSDGTGGEPQHF. DNA for the CDR3: TGTGCCAGCAGTGATGGGACAGGGGGCGAGCCCCAGCATTTT. The V and J genes are TRBV6-1 and TRBJ1-5; 12 nucleotides line up with TRBD1. This CDR3 region has 14 residues. Trimming cost V 3 bases and J 8 bases; bases outside gene matches: 2. Germline lookup yields CDR1 MNHNS and CDR2 SASEGT.

The rearrangement joins TRBV14 to TRBJ2-7, with D uncertain. This CDR3 region has 13 residues. Germline lookup yields CDR1 SGHDN and CDR2 FVKESK. Trimming took 2 bases from V and 6 from J, leaving 11 bases between them. The CDR3: CASSQRPSGEQYF. The CDR3, as DNA: TGTGCCAGCAGCCAACGGCCTTCTGGCGAGCAGTACTTC.

This chain links TRBV28 with TRBJ1-5; 9 nucleotides match TRBD1. Germline V CDR1 and CDR2: MDHEN, SYDVKM. V lost 4 bases to trimming and J lost 4 bases; unmatched junction nucleotides: 17. The CDR3 covers 19 residues. CDR3 amino acids: CASSSPSRTGVVGNQPQHF. The CDR3, as DNA: TGTGCCAGCAGTTCCCCATCGAGGACAGGGGTGGTTGGGAATCAGCCCCAGCATTTT.

The CDR3 DNA follows: TGTGCCAGCAGTTCCGCTGACAGGGGGCTTGAAGCTTTCTTT. It encodes CASSSADRGLEAFF. The chain is built from TRBV6-5 and TRBJ1-1, with TRBD1 matching 10 bases. Germline V lookup: CDR1 MNHEY, CDR2 SVGAGI. V was pared by 4 bases and J by 7 bases, with 6 bases of the junction left unmatched. The CDR3 contains 14 residues.

Only one count was recorded for this clone. This rearrangement joins TRBV7-6 to TRBJ2-1; D is possibly TRBD1 (6 bases). Looked up from germline, CDR1 is SGHVS and CDR2 is FNYEAQ. This CDR3 contains 15 residues. Trimming cost V 5 bases and J 7 bases, with 18 bases left between them. This chain's CDR3 is CASSPVAGVRNEQFF. In DNA form, the CDR3 reads TGTGCCAGCAGCCCCGTGGCAGGGGTAAGGAATGAGCAGTTCTTC.

The sample holds a few counts of this clone. This chain links TRBV25-1 with TRBJ2-7, with D perhaps TRBD1 or TRBD2 (5 bases each). Germline V gene sequence: CDR1 MGHDK, CDR2 SYGVNS. The CDR3 runs 13 residues. The V and J ends lost 5 bases and 2 bases respectively, with 10 bases between them. The CDR3 loop reads CASSSGPTYEQYF. As DNA, the CDR3 is TGTGCCAGCAGTTCGGGGCCCACCTACGAGCAGTACTTC.

This clone has only one observation. J is TRBJ2-1 and V is TRBV2; perhaps TRBD1 as D (6 bases). CDR3 length: 15 residues. The germline CDR1 and CDR2 sequences are SNHLY and FYNNEI. Trimming left V 5 bases short and J 7 bases short, with 18 bases between. In DNA form, the CDR3 reads TGTGCCAGCAGTTGGGACAACCCGTATGCTAATGAGCAGTTCTTC. This encodes CASSWDNPYANEQFF. Supplemented by reference TRBV2 and TRBJ2-1, the full variable domain reads EPEVTQTPSHQVTQMGQEVILRCVPISNHLYFYWYRQILGQKVEFLVSFYNNEISEKSEIFDDQFSVERPDGSNFTLKIRSTKLEDSAMYFCASSWDNPYANEQFFGPGTRLTVL.

The V and J genes are TRBV6-5 and TRBJ2-7; either TRBD1 or TRBD2 may supply D (5 bases each). The CDR3 loop spans 16 amino acids. V lost 2 bases and J lost 5, with 19 bases in between. Germline assignment: CDR1 MNHEY and CDR2 SVGAGI. The CDR3 DNA follows: TGTGCCAGCAGTTACCAGGGCGGGTTCGGCAGTGACGAGCAGTACTTC. Its protein is CASSYQGGFGSDEQYF.

This clone showed up many times. This sequence joins TRBV5-4 and TRBJ2-5; D remains ambiguous. V was cut by 4 bases and J by 1 base, with 11 bases left in between. This CDR3 spans 14 amino acids. Germline V lookup: CDR1 SGHNT, CDR2 YYREEE (reference sequence). The CDR3, as DNA: TGTGCCAGCAGCCCGGCAGGTTTCCAAGAGACCCAGTACTTC. As protein: CASSPAGFQETQYF.

V and J are TRBV5-1 and TRBJ2-3, with TRBD1 identical over 9 bases. V shed 0 bases and J 5 bases; nucleotides not matched to a gene: 4. This CDR3 has 15 residues. Germline values: CDR1 SGHRS, CDR2 YFSETQ. CDR3 in amino acids: CASSLEGQGIDTQYF. Here the CDR3 DNA reads TGCGCCAGCAGCTTGGAGGGACAGGGAATAGATACGCAGTATTTT.

This clone was seen just once. The chain links TRBV2 to TRBJ2-3; D assignment may be TRBD1 or TRBD2 (5 bases each). This CDR3 spans 17 amino acids. Looked up from germline, CDR1 is SNHLY and CDR2 is FYNNEI. Trimming shortened V by 8 bases and J by 3 bases, and 24 bases separated the two germline ends. The CDR3 loop reads CASENLGAVFRTDTQYF. CDR3 nucleotides: TGTGCCAGCGAGAACCTCGGGGCGGTTTTTAGAACAGATACGCAGTATTTT.